The rows below give T cell receptor beta chains drawn from one sample of a study of blood T cell repertoires in COVID-19. Clones were sequenced by immunoSEQ multiplex PCR, and TCRdb holds only the in-frame ones, with some missing. The sample shows approximately 220,000 clones, roughly nine tenths of them seen only once. The sequenced sample was peripheral blood. These receptors originate from a woman in her forties or fifties with acute or convalescent COVID-19. The CDR3 runs from the conserved cysteine through the conserved F or W. Each record gives: clone size, V gene, CDR3 protein. The size entry is marked missing in some rows and otherwise reads once, few, many or a size class.

NA,TRBV19,CASSMKPSTGELFF
NA,TRBV18,CASSPPAGADTGELFF
NA,TRBV7-2,CASSLAGTSGLYNEQFF
NA,TRBV14,CASSLSFTLDEQFF
NA,TRBV10-3,CAISHGTSGSTYNEQFF
NA,TRBV7-8,CASSLGASGRVYEQYF
NA,TRBV25-1,CASRGESLGKGYTF
once,TRBV19,CASSRGGPAGGDTGELFF
once,TRBV10-2,CASSERGQGNYGYTF
NA,TRBV4-3,CASSQVASGSLHF
NA,TRBV21-1,CASSNPFRSPLHF
NA,TRBV30,CAWRDPGAIYF
NA,TRBV3-1/TRBV3-2,CASSQVDGDYEQYF
NA,TRBV5-1,CASSEWGLAGGGEETQYF
NA,TRBV3-1/TRBV3-2,CASSPSQVQCNQPQHF
NA,TRBV5-1,CASSLGRSYEQYF
NA,TRBV6-5,CASTVVQGAGEQYF
NA,TRBV25-1,CASSADGGATEAFF
NA,TRBV2,CASSLQGSSTDTQYF
NA,TRBV27,CASSLGGGNEQFF
NA,TRBV19,CATMSRGESSGNTIYF
few,TRBV15,CATSRETEKLFF
NA,TRBV7-6,CASSPRSGGAISSYNEQFF
NA,TRBV6-2/TRBV6-3,CASSRLAGGPRYNEQFF
NA,TRBV9,CASSVRGGNTGELFF
NA,TRBV11-3,CASSFSGGAVQETQYF
NA,TRBV12-3/TRBV12-4,CASSFRGNGYTF
NA,TRBV11-3,CASSMPPAGGPYEQYF
NA,TRBV6-5,CASSYSYSNYGYTF
once,TRBV6-1,CASSARLAGLQETQYF
NA,TRBV7-8,CASSLAPTVLNSPLHF
NA,TRBV5-5,CASSFGQGKEKLFF
NA,TRBV9,CASSSQTGDNQPQHF
NA,TRBV6-5,CASRPGGPGNTIYF
NA,TRBV19,CASSIRAGNYGYTF
NA,TRBV30,CAWIPRRTHGYTF
NA,TRBV11-3,CASSITGASTDTQYF
few,TRBV6-2/TRBV6-3,CASSYPGQGATEAFF
few,TRBV7-6,CASSGREETQYF
once,TRBV24-1,CATNRNRIENCGGGTGELFF